This T cell receptor beta chain derives from a study of neurological immune-mediated disorders (dated by TCRdb to between 2017 and 2020). The study in broad terms: Among the roughly 34 multiple sclerosis patients, relapsing-remitting MS was present in approximately 31 and secondary progressive MS was present in 3. Using UMI-based sequencing, the study compared peripheral blood TCR-beta repertoires from patients with HTLV-I-associated myelopathy (HAM/TSP), patients with multiple sclerosis, and healthy controls. The cohort comprised 65 to 75 subjects: roughly 14 HAM/TSP patients, some 34 multiple sclerosis patients and around 20 healthy controls. Longitudinal samples, technical triplicates and paired sorted CD4+ and CD8+ T-cell subsets, alongside PBMC samples, were included among the approximately 98 TCR-beta libraries.

For unsorted PBMC libraries, 2 million PBMCs were used after storage in RNAlater at -80 degrees C until RNA extraction. Multiple sclerosis patients were enrolled in a US clinical protocol evaluating disease progression by magnetic resonance imaging. Peripheral blood was subjected to Ficoll-Hypaque density gradient centrifugation to isolate PBMCs, which were then cryopreserved in liquid nitrogen. cDNA synthesis used template-switch 5'RACE with a primer carrying a 10-nucleotide random unique molecular identifier tagging each TCR transcript. Each sequencing run produced over 190 million TCR-beta sequences covering 15-18 subjects. The RNeasy kit was used to extract total RNA. Using the KAPA Real-time Library Amplification kit, TCR-beta VDJ regions were amplified with primers for the TCR constant region and the 5'RACE anchor. Sample indexes and Illumina adaptors were added in a first PCR, and a second PCR then increased library yield. After Ampure bead purification, the roughly 650 bp TCR product was size-selected on a 2% E-gel SizeSelection system. Library quality was checked on a Bioanalyzer, concentration was measured with Qubit, and libraries were quantified with the Kapa Library Quantification kit before pooling. Paired-end 2 x 150 bp sequencing of the libraries was performed on an Illumina HiSeq 2500. To increase sequence diversity, roughly 24-31% phiX was spiked into each library pool. Concerning the study's data processing: Quality-filtered reads were processed with the UMI-based MiGEC pipeline, and over 75% of raw TCR sequences were removed by the MiGEC pipeline during error correction. VDJ genes were aligned to IMGT germline references, and each clonotype was defined by a unique CDR3 amino acid sequence together with V-J genes. Clonal expansion, Shannon diversity, and CDR3 relatedness (CalcPairwiseDistances, ClusterSamples) were evaluated with VDJtools, and phylogenetic trees were built with CLCbio workbench. Clones with at least 8 unique UMIs were defined as expanded, with this threshold being based on coefficient-of-variation modelling across technical triplicates. TCRdb itself trimmed the public reads at Q25 with fastp, ran MiXCR and retained productive beta chains. Rows with one shared CDR3 protein collapse into an entry with the most common genes and DNA. These V and J calls are TCRdb output, not the study's own analysis. The sample table lists approximately 50,000 distinct CDR3 sequences, 3.8% of them with a count of one. Approximately 5.9% of the sample belongs to the ten largest clones.

On the study overall, not on this receptor specifically: No clinical or MRI features were associated with the MS cluster, and the authors said that larger cohorts are needed. Phylogenetic analysis grouped repertoires from 18 of 34 MS patients into a cluster of related CDR3 sequences, suggesting a possible repertoire-level signature. Across subjects, expanded clones never shared an identical CDR3 amino acid sequence, which suggests that the TCR-beta repertoires in every group were private. TCR clonal expansion was highest in HAM/TSP patients and lowest in MS patients, with MS patients falling below even healthy controls.

The V end gives up 6 bases and the J end 6 bases, leaving 5 bases in the junction not matched to a gene. Reading from cysteine to phenylalanine, the CDR3 counts 15 amino acids. Here the CDR3 DNA is all that survives: 45 bases in frame from base 1. This clonotype occurred many times. Its antigen is currently not known. The sample holds no much larger clone one base away, and base qualities are not on file. The source material was PBMCs. The receptor was derived from a man in his 60s with multiple sclerosis. The chain employs TRBV12-3 or TRBV12-4 and TRBJ2-3, with 14 bases aligning to TRBD2. The nucleotide sequence is given as TGTGCCAGCAGCGGGACTAGCGGGGGTGTGGATACGCAGTATTTT. Its amino acids are CASSGTSGGVDTQYF.